The 30 T cell receptor beta chains presented below share a single source sample, sequenced in a study of blood T cell repertoires in COVID-19 (dated by TCRdb to 2018 to 2021). The library was obtained by the immunoSEQ multiplex PCR assay. As stored in TCRdb, this immuneACCESS dataset retains in-frame rearrangements with V and J assigned. A fraction of the clones does not appear; measured against another copy, unresolved V genes explain less than half of the discrepancy, and the remainder lacks a known reason. The sample data list some 300,000 clones, and nearly 90% of these were observed just once. Around 0.96% of the sample belongs to the ten largest clones. Sequencing was done on a sample of peripheral blood. These receptor sequences come from a middle-aged woman with COVID-19, enrolled during active disease.

This rearrangement joins TRBV7-3 to TRBJ2-2; 11 positions match TRBD2. Germline V gene data show CDR1 as SGHTA and CDR2 as FQGTGA. V shed 5 bases, J shed 7 bases, and the junction held 9 bases outside the gene matches. The CDR3 loop spans 16 amino acids. The CDR3: CASSPSGGIGGGELFF. CDR3 DNA sequence: TGTGCCAGCAGCCCTAGCGGGGGGATTGGAGGCGGGGAGCTGTTTTTT.

The chain carries TRBV6-4 and TRBJ2-3; 10 positions match TRBD2. The germline gives CDR1 MRHNA, CDR2 SNTAGT. This CDR3 comprises 16 residues. V dropped 0 bases and J dropped 2; count of bases not matched to a gene: 2. The CDR3 DNA reads as TGTGCCAGCAGTGACTCGAGCGGGGGGGCCACAGATACGCAGTATTTT. Its protein product is CASSDSSGGATDTQYF.

The chain recombines TRBV5-1 with TRBJ2-7, with 7 bases that match TRBD1. CDR1 is SGHRS and CDR2 is YFSETQ in the germline V gene. This CDR3 has 14 amino acids. The J segment lost 5 bases and the V segment lost 4 bases, leaving 9 bases of the junction unmatched. In DNA, the CDR3 is TGCGCCAGCAGCAGAGAGACAGGGTTACACGAGCAGTACTTC. Protein product: CASSRETGLHEQYF.

The rearrangement links TRBV6-6 to TRBJ1-4; TRBD1 agrees at 7 bases. Germline V gene sequence: CDR1 MNHNY, CDR2 SVGAGI (reference sequence). The CDR3 extends over 14 amino acids. J lost 4 bases, V lost 7 bases, and 6 bases had no gene match. CDR3 coding DNA: TGTGCCAGCATTTCCGGGACAGTTAATGAAAAACTGTTTTTT. Encoded protein: CASISGTVNEKLFF.

This chain links TRBV3-1 (or the pseudogene TRBV3-2) with TRBJ2-7; 9 positions match TRBD2. With 1 base clipped from V and 6 bases from J, the junction kept 4 bases outside the gene matches. The length of the CDR3 is 14 residues. CDR1 LGHDT and CDR2 YNNKEL come from the germline V gene (reference sequence). CDR3 sequence: CASSQVAGVLEQYF. The DNA of the CDR3 is TGTGCCAGCAGCCAAGTAGCGGGAGTTCTCGAGCAGTACTTC.

The chain is built from TRBV28 and TRBJ2-1; D gene ambiguous. V lost 3 bases and J 0 bases, leaving 9 bases between the germline ends. The CDR3 loop spans 15 amino acids. Germline V gene data show CDR1 as MDHEN and CDR2 as SYDVKM. CDR3 sequence (DNA): TGTGCCAGCAGTTTCGGGTGGAGCTCCTACAATGAGCAGTTCTTC. Encoded protein: CASSFGWSSYNEQFF.

This clone was seen once. This sequence joins TRBV24-1 and TRBJ2-1, with 9 bases matching TRBD2. Germline V gene lookup returns CDR1 KGHDR and CDR2 SFDVKD. CDR3 size: 16 residues. V shed 1 base and J 7 bases; nucleotides not matched to a gene: 7. CDR3 residues: CATSDFRRGGRNEQFF. As DNA, the CDR3 is TGTGCCACCAGTGATTTTCGGCGGGGGGGCCGAAATGAGCAGTTCTTC.

V and J are TRBV28 and TRBJ2-3; 10 positions agree with TRBD2. The germline gives CDR1 MDHEN, CDR2 SYDVKM. The CDR3 extends over 15 amino acids. V gave up 7 bases and J gave up 5 bases; unmatched junction bases: 9. DNA of the CDR3: TGTGCCAGCATCCCTTCGGGACTAGCGAGAGATACGCAGTATTTT. It is translated as CASIPSGLARDTQYF. The full variable domain, in which reference TRBV28 and TRBJ2-3 provide the parts outside the CDR3, is DVKVTQSSRYLVKRTGEKVFLECVQDMDHENMFWYRQDPGLGLRLIYFSYDVKMKEKGDIPEGYSVSREKKERFSLILESASTNQTSMYLCASIPSGLARDTQYFGPGTRLTVL.

In its sample, this clone was seen once. The V call is TRBV13, the J call TRBJ1-2, with D perhaps matching TRBD1 (5 bases). V dropped 5 bases and J dropped 1 base, with 14 bases sitting between them. Germline-derived CDR1 and CDR2 are PRHDT and FYEKMQ (reference sequence). This CDR3 spans 15 amino acids. Here the CDR3 DNA reads TGTGCCAGCAGCCATAGACGGAGGGGTAACTATGGCTACACCTTC. Its protein product is CASSHRRRGNYGYTF.

The chain carries TRBV4-1 and TRBJ1-1; 10 positions match TRBD1. CDR1 and CDR2 (germline): MGHRA, YSYEKL. The CDR3 is 17 amino acids. V lost 2 bases, J lost 4 bases, and 10 bases stayed unmatched. The CDR3 sequence: CASSQKAVTGGFTEAFF. The CDR3 bases are TGCGCCAGCAGCCAAAAAGCCGTGACAGGGGGCTTCACTGAAGCTTTCTTT.

The chain joins TRBV19 to TRBJ2-7; the D gene is possibly TRBD1 (5 bases). This CDR3 contains 14 residues. V was trimmed by 0 bases and J by 1 base, leaving 7 bases between them. CDR1 and CDR2 (germline): LNHDA, SQIVND (reference sequence). The CDR3: CASSIERGSYEQYF. Written as DNA, the CDR3 is TGTGCCAGTAGTATAGAAAGGGGATCCTACGAGCAGTACTTC. Full variable domain (outside the CDR3, taken from reference TRBV19 and TRBJ2-7): DGGITQSPKYLFRKEGQNVTLSCEQNLNHDAMYWYRQDPGQGLRLIYYSQIVNDFQKGDIAEGYSVSREKKESFPLTVTSAQKNPTAFYLCASSIERGSYEQYFGPGTRLTVT.

A remark on this clone: Other DNA sequences from this sample encode an identical CDR3 as well. V and J are TRBV9 and TRBJ2-1, with D perhaps TRBD2 (5 bases). This CDR3 is 15 amino acids long. V gave up 5 bases and J gave up 0 bases, with 12 bases separating them. Germline values: CDR1 SGDLS, CDR2 YYNGEE. This CDR3 reads CASSASGSSYNEQFF. The CDR3 nucleotides read TGTGCCAGCAGTGCCAGCGGTAGCTCCTACAATGAGCAGTTCTTC. Full variable domain (rest looked up from reference TRBV9 and TRBJ2-1): DSGVTQTPKHLITATGQRVTLRCSPRSGDLSVYWYQQSLDQGLQFLIQYYNGEERAKGNILERFSAQQFPDLHSELNLSSLELGDSALYFCASSASGSSYNEQFFGPGTRLTVL.

The chain joins TRBV18 to TRBJ1-1; TRBD1 matches at 7 bases. V shed 6 bases and J 5 bases; nucleotides not matched to a gene: 12. Germline V lookup: CDR1 KGHSH, CDR2 LQKENI. This CDR3 is built from 15 residues. This CDR3 is CASSPGGGAGTEAFF. The CDR3 DNA follows: TGTGCCAGCTCGCCCGGAGGGGGCGCGGGAACTGAAGCTTTCTTT.

The chain employs TRBV25-1 and TRBJ1-5, with D unclear. Trimming removed 1 base from V and 1 base from J, with 5 bases in between. CDR3 length: 14 amino acids. Germline V CDR1 and CDR2: MGHDK, SYGVNS. CDR3: CASSELKSNQPQHF. CDR3 in DNA: TGTGCCAGCAGTGAATTAAAAAGCAATCAGCCCCAGCATTTT. Together with reference TRBV25-1 and TRBJ1-5, the CDR3 gives the full variable domain: EADIYQTPRYLVIGTGKKITLECSQTMGHDKMYWYQQDPGMELHLIHYSYGVNSTEKGDLSSESTVSRIRTEHFPLTLESARPSHTSQYLCASSELKSNQPQHFGDGTRLSIL.

This chain joins TRBV19 and TRBJ2-1; the match to TRBD1 covers 8 bases. V shed 5 bases and J 10 bases; nucleotides not matched to a gene: 4. The CDR3 contains 12 residues. Germline loops: CDR1 LNHDA, CDR2 SQIVND (reference sequence). Here the CDR3 DNA reads TGTGCCAGTAGTGTACAGGGGGGAGAGCAGTTCTTC. It encodes CASSVQGGEQFF.

The sample holds one count of this clone. The chain joins TRBV5-1 to TRBJ2-1; no clear D gene. Trimming left V 4 bases short and J 1 base short, with 12 bases between. This CDR3 has 15 residues. CDR1 and CDR2 (germline): SGHRS, YFSETQ. Written as DNA, the CDR3 is TGCGCCAGCAGCATAACTACCGGATCCTACAATGAGCAGTTCTTC. Translated: CASSITTGSYNEQFF.

The chain is built from TRBV19 and TRBJ2-7; D is perhaps TRBD1 (6 bases). V was pared by 2 bases and J by 2 bases, with 10 bases between. The germline CDR1 and CDR2 sequences are LNHDA and SQIVND (reference sequence). This CDR3 is built from 14 residues. CDR3 DNA sequence: TGTGCCAGTAGTATAAGCAGGGGAGCCTACGAGCAGTACTTC. This sequence encodes CASSISRGAYEQYF.

The chain has TRBV5-4 and TRBJ2-7, with D possibly being TRBD2 (6 bases). CDR3 length: 14 amino acids. Trimming took off 3 bases at V and 7 bases at J, with 17 bases between the two ends. Per the germline V gene, CDR1 is SGHNT and CDR2 is YYREEE (reference sequence). This CDR3 reads CASSWEGRGGEQYF. The CDR3 nucleotides are TGTGCCAGCAGCTGGGAAGGACGCGGAGGGGAGCAGTACTTC.

The rearrangement joins TRBV6-2 or TRBV6-3 to TRBJ1-1, with 10 bases identical to TRBD1. The CDR3 contains 15 residues. Trimming cost V 4 bases and J 7 bases; bases outside gene matches: 9. CDR1 and CDR2 (germline): MNHEY, SVGEGT. CDR3 sequence (DNA): TGTGCCAGCAGTTCCGCCGGGACAGGGGACATTGAAGCTTTCTTT. Protein sequence: CASSSAGTGDIEAFF.

The chain has TRBV6-5 and TRBJ1-1; possibly TRBD1 for D (5 bases). CDR1 MNHEY and CDR2 SVGAGI come from the germline V gene. This CDR3 is built from 14 residues. The V end was cut by 2 bases, the J end by 4 bases, with 11 bases between. The CDR3 is CASSYPGGGTEAFF. CDR3 DNA sequence: TGTGCCAGCAGTTACCCTGGGGGAGGCACTGAAGCTTTCTTT.

The V gene is TRBV12-5, the J gene TRBJ2-3, with D perhaps matching TRBD1 (5 bases). Trimming stripped 0 bases from V and 6 bases from J, with 7 bases between. The CDR3 is 13 amino acids. Germline V CDR1 and CDR2: LGHNT, FRNRAP. The CDR3 sequence is CASGLVPGDTQYF. CDR3 coding DNA: TGTGCTAGTGGTTTGGTACCAGGGGATACGCAGTATTTT.

This chain uses TRBV29-1 with TRBJ1-1, with 7 bases lining up with TRBD1. Germline values: CDR1 SQVTM, CDR2 ANQGSEA. CDR3 length: 12 amino acids. Unmatched junction bases numbered 4, after V lost 7 bases and J lost 2 bases. The CDR3 DNA is TGCAGCGGAGGGACAGCTAACACTGAAGCTTTCTTT. It is translated as CSGGTANTEAFF. Drawing the rest from reference TRBV29-1 and TRBJ1-1, the complete variable domain is SAVISQKPSRDICQRGTSLTIQCQVDSQVTMMFWYRQQPGQSLTLIATANQGSEATYESGFVIDKFPISRPNLTFSTLTVSNMSPEDSSIYLCSGGTANTEAFFGQGTRLTVV.

This clone was recorded once. The chain combines TRBV5-4 with TRBJ1-3, with TRBD1 matching over 9 bases. Germline CDR1 SGHNT, CDR2 YYREEE (reference sequence). The junction had 7 bases not matched to a gene; V was cut back by 3 bases and J by 0 bases. CDR3 length equals 17 residues. CDR3 nucleotides: TGTGCCAGCAGCTATAGTACAGGGGGCAACTCTGGAAACACCATATATTTT. Its protein is CASSYSTGGNSGNTIYF.

This rearrangement joins TRBV6-5 to TRBJ1-1; 8 bases line up with TRBD1. J was trimmed by 4 bases and V by 5 bases; bases with no gene match: 6. The CDR3 consists of 14 residues. Germline values: CDR1 MNHEY, CDR2 SVGAGI. CDR3 protein: CASSTTTGGTEAFF. CDR3 DNA sequence: TGTGCCAGCAGTACTACTACAGGGGGCACTGAAGCTTTCTTT.

The V gene is TRBV9, the J gene TRBJ2-5; possible D gene TRBD1, 6 bases. The CDR3 extends over 16 amino acids. CDR1 SGDLS and CDR2 YYNGEE come from the germline V gene. Between the trimmed V and J ends, which lost 0 bases and 0 bases, there was a span of 12 bases. The CDR3 bases are TGTGCCAGCAGCGTAGTCGGGACACAGTACCAAGAGACCCAGTACTTC. This encodes CASSVVGTQYQETQYF.

The gene calls are TRBV29-1 and TRBJ2-3, with D possibly TRBD1 on 5 matching bases. The germline V gene encodes CDR1 SQVTM and CDR2 ANQGSEA. Trimming left V 7 bases short and J 1 base short, with 18 bases between. This CDR3 has 15 amino acids. The DNA for the CDR3 is TGCAGCGCTGCCCTCAGGGCGCCGGGCACAGATACGCAGTATTTT. Translated, it gives CSAALRAPGTDTQYF.

A note on this clone: Other DNA sequences in this specimen translate into the identical CDR3. This chain links TRBV9 with TRBJ2-5, with 8 bases aligning to TRBD2. The V segment lost 2 bases and the J segment 5 bases; nucleotides outside the gene matches: 2. The CDR3 sequence is 13 residues long. Germline V gene data show CDR1 as SGDLS and CDR2 as YYNGEE. CDR3 sequence reads: CASSVREGETQYF. Written as DNA, the CDR3 is TGTGCCAGCAGCGTCCGGGAGGGGGAGACCCAGTACTTC.

The V call is TRBV18, the J call TRBJ2-7; 10 bases are shared with TRBD2. The V gene's germline CDR1 is KGHSH and CDR2 LQKENI. The CDR3 runs to 17 residues. V shed 2 bases and J 1 base; nucleotides not matched to a gene: 8. CDR3 in amino acids: CASSPGLAGEWSYEQYF. The CDR3 region has the DNA TGTGCCAGCTCACCAGGGCTAGCGGGAGAGTGGTCCTACGAGCAGTACTTC.

The J gene is TRBJ2-1, the V gene TRBV27; 10 bases agree with TRBD2. Germline CDR1 is MNHEY and CDR2 is SMNVEV (reference sequence). The junction had 11 bases not matched to a gene; V was cut back by 3 bases and J by 9 bases. The CDR3 is 16 amino acids. The CDR3 sequence is CASSFQLAGISSEQFF. In nucleotides, the CDR3 is TGTGCCAGCAGTTTCCAACTAGCGGGAATAAGTAGTGAGCAGTTCTTC.

The rearrangement uses TRBV2 and TRBJ1-2, with unresolved D. Germline CDR1 reads SNHLY; CDR2 reads FYNNEI. This CDR3 has 13 residues. V lost 3 bases to trimming and J lost 4 bases, with 9 bases between them. Here the CDR3 DNA reads TGTGCCAGCAGTGATGGCGGGGTCTATGGCTACACCTTC. Translating gives CASSDGGVYGYTF.